This TCR beta chain was profiled in a study of T cell responses to AZD1222 COVID-19 vaccine. Study as a whole: Second-dose groups at about 4 or about 12 weeks were pooled. Findings of the study overall: Spike-wide coverage was observed for vaccine-associated CD4 TCRs, with dominant responses at 160-218 and 743-854. White British people made up most donors, females outnumbered males, and clonal diversity was possibly underestimated. Nearly half of the spike-specific TCRs reportedly recognize variant regions that carry no mutations.

This CDR3 contains 14 residues. CDR1 is SGHRS, CDR2 YFSETQ, per germline. Trimming stripped 5 bases from V and 3 bases from J, with 15 bases between. Clones were read by immunoSEQ multiplex PCR, and TCRdb kept only the in-frame ones, dropping some. The data hold 100,000 to 150,000 clones, with 75% to 90% observed a single time. As to this clone: Antigen specificity is unknown.

V is TRBV5-1 and J is TRBJ2-7; D not certain. This receptor was identified in an adult in good health. The sample was peripheral blood, taken on day 0 of AZD1222 vaccination. The CDR3 spells CASRDSYGGYEQYF. CDR3 bases: TGCGCCAGCAGAGATTCCTACGGCGGCTACGAGCAGTACTTC.